The 27 T cell receptor beta chains given below trace back to one sample, sequenced in a study of T cell clonality in common variable immunodeficiency. Overall study findings and caveats: Common variable immunodeficiency TCR beta sequences reportedly had fewer deletions and N-nucleotide insertions.

TCRdb's copy holds only in-frame clones and misses some; the assay was immunoSEQ multiplex PCR. The sample offers tens of thousands of clones and no singletons, the top ten holding 5% to 7%. For these TCRs, the target antigens are not known. Sequencing was carried out using peripheral blood mononuclear cells. Receptors were obtained from a human donor with common variable immunodeficiency.

This clone was found a few times. The read comes to an end 3 residues before the CDR3 does, leaving the germline J gene to fill in the end. The rearrangement uses TRBV2 and TRBJ2-2; D uncertain. Trimming took off 7 bases at V and 6 bases at J, with 15 bases between the two ends. Germline V gene sequence: CDR1 SNHLY, CDR2 FYNNEI. The CDR3 length is 14 residues. The CDR3 bases that were read are TGTGCCAGCAAGGGCATGTCGTCCGCCGGGGAG. Amino acids: CASKGMSSAGE. The complete CDR3 reads CASKGMSSAGELFF.

This clone was seen many times. The read finishes 3 residues shy of the CDR3 end, and the germline J gene is used to complete it. The V gene is TRBV11-3, the J gene TRBJ2-1; 8 bases are shared with TRBD2. Germline V gives CDR1 SGHNT, CDR2 YENEEA. The J segment lost 9 bases and the V segment lost 3 bases, leaving 10 bases of the junction unmatched. CDR3 length equals 15 residues. The CDR3 DNA, read in part, is TGTGCCAGCAGCTTTAGACGGGGGGGCCAGAGTGAG. Its translation: CASSFRRGGQSE. In full, the CDR3 reads CASSFRRGGQSEQFF.

This clone came up a few times. The read ends 3 residues before the CDR3 terminus; that terminus is restored from the germline J gene. V gene TRBV7-9 combines with J gene TRBJ1-3; no reliable D call. Between the trimmed V and J ends, which lost 3 bases and 4 bases, there was a span of 7 bases. This CDR3 contains 13 residues. Germline-derived CDR1 and CDR2 are SEHNR and FQNEAQ (reference sequence). The CDR3 reads CASSFASGNTIYF. The covered CDR3 bases are TGTGCCAGCAGCTTTGCGTCCGGAAACACC. Variable domain in full (rest from reference TRBV7-9 and TRBJ1-3): DTGVSQNPRHKITKRGQNVTFRCDPISEHNRLYWYRQTLGQGPEFLTYFQNEAQLEKSRLLSDRFSAERPKGSFSTLEIQRTEQGDSAMYLCASSFASGNTIYFGEGSWLTVV.

This clone was seen a few times. The read ends 3 residues shy of where the CDR3 ends; the end is completed using the germline J gene. The gene calls are TRBV7-3 and TRBJ1-2; D unresolved. The CDR3 loop spans 13 amino acids. V was cut by 0 bases and J by 6 bases, with 8 bases left in between. From germline, CDR1 is SGHTA and CDR2 FQGTGA. This CDR3 reads CASSLTRGDGYTF. Partial CDR3 DNA: TGTGCCAGCAGCTTAACGCGGGGAGATGGC.

In this sample, this clone turned up many times. The part of the CDR3 DNA that was read is TGTGCCAGCAGCTTAGCCAGCGGGGGGGGTCCTACAGATACG. This encodes CASSLASGGGPTDT. The whole CDR3 protein reads CASSLASGGGPTDTQYF. This rearrangement joins TRBV7-2 to TRBJ2-3, with 10 bases identical to TRBD2. The read halts 3 residues ahead of the CDR3 end, with the missing end drawn from the germline J gene. V gave up 0 bases and J gave up 3 bases; unmatched junction bases: 6. The CDR3 extends over 17 amino acids. Germline-derived CDR1 and CDR2 are SGHTA and FQGNSA.

Regarding this clone: The read falls 3 residues short of the CDR3 end, and the missing part is taken from the germline J gene. The genes are TRBV30 and TRBJ2-1, with a weak D call TRBD2 (7 bases). The CDR3 totals 14 residues. Per germline, CDR1 GTSNPN and CDR2 SVGIG (reference sequence). The V end was cut by 6 bases, the J end by 2 bases, with 14 bases between. The CDR3 is CACAPGGPYNEQFF. Partial CDR3 DNA: TGTGCCTGCGCCCCCGGGGGGCCCTACAATGAG.

The table lists this clone with many counts. The CDR3 extends 3 residues past the end of the read, so its final part is completed from the germline J gene. The V gene is TRBV20-1, the J gene TRBJ1-1; 9 bases align to TRBD1. V was clipped by 5 bases and J by 2 bases; unmatched bases: 12. The CDR3 runs 16 residues. CDR1 is DFQATT, CDR2 SNEGSKA, per germline (reference sequence). The CDR3 loop is CSAASGTGFINTEAFF. The sequenced part of the CDR3 DNA is TGCAGTGCTGCCTCCGGGACAGGGTTCATTAACACTGAA.

This clone has a handful of counts. The read terminates 3 residues ahead of where the CDR3 ends, so the germline J gene completes it. The J gene is TRBJ2-5, the V gene TRBV7-8, with D perhaps TRBD2 (7 bases). The germline gives CDR1 SGHVS, CDR2 FQNEAQ. CDR3 size: 18 residues. Trimming stripped 7 bases from V and 2 bases from J, with 26 bases between. CDR3 DNA, as far as it was read: TGTGCCAGCATAAATTTAGGTGGGGGGGCCCGTTTTCAAGAGACC. Amino acid sequence: CASINLGGGARFQET. The entire CDR3 protein is CASINLGGGARFQETQYF.

This clone was seen many times. Read coverage stops 3 residues before the CDR3 terminus; the germline J gene supplies the remainder. The chain employs TRBV20-1 and TRBJ2-4, with 7 bases matching TRBD2. Germline-derived CDR1 and CDR2 are DFQATT and SNEGSKA (reference sequence). The CDR3 has 12 amino acids. This CDR3 is CSASESSGVQYF. Partial CDR3 DNA: TGCAGTGCTAGCGAATCTAGCGGTGTT.

In the case of this clone: The sequence runs out 3 residues before the end of the CDR3; the remainder is reconstructed from the germline J gene. The J gene is TRBJ2-7, the V gene TRBV5-6, with 9 bases lining up with TRBD2. The CDR3 extends over 15 amino acids. Germline V gene lookup returns CDR1 SGHDT and CDR2 YYEEEE. The trim removed 3 bases at V and 1 base at J, leaving 5 bases unmatched. CDR3 in amino acids: CASSYRLAGSYEQYF. The part of the CDR3 DNA that was read is TGTGCCAGCAGCTACCGTCTAGCGGGGTCCTACGAG.

On this clone: The read finishes 3 residues shy of the CDR3 end, and the germline J gene is used to complete it. V is TRBV18 and J is TRBJ1-6, with 7 bases that match TRBD1. The CDR3 has 15 residues. V trimming: 3 bases; J trimming: 10 bases; junction bases outside the gene matches: 9. Per germline, CDR1 KGHSH and CDR2 LQKENI. The DNA read from the CDR3 is TGTGCCAGCTCACCTACAGGGGAAATGAGCTCACCC. Protein sequence: CASSPTGEMSSP. The full-length CDR3 reads as CASSPTGEMSSPLHF.

With regard to this clone: The CDR3 end falls 3 residues outside the read, so it is completed with the germline J gene. The rearrangement joins TRBV19 to TRBJ2-3, with 7 bases lining up with TRBD2. Germline V lookup: CDR1 LNHDA, CDR2 SQIVND (reference sequence). J lost 6 bases, V lost 4 bases, and 10 bases had no gene match. This CDR3 is 15 amino acids long. The sequenced CDR3 bases are TGTGCCAGTAGTACCCCCCAGCGGGGTCAGGATACG. Its protein product is CASSTPQRGQDT. In full, the CDR3 reads CASSTPQRGQDTQYF.

This clone was seen a handful of times. CDR3 region: CASSSGGGGNQPQHF. The sequenced part of the CDR3 DNA is TGTGCCAGCAGTTCAGGGGGCGGTGGCAATCAGCCC. This rearrangement joins TRBV6-2 or TRBV6-3 to TRBJ1-5; the match to TRBD1 covers 8 bases. The read gets to within 3 residues of the CDR3 end, and the germline J gene fills in the rest. The CDR3 is made up of 15 amino acids. Germline values: CDR1 MNHEY, CDR2 SVGEGT. Trimming cost V 4 bases and J 2 bases; bases outside gene matches: 4.

Concerning this clone: With the read ending 3 residues before the CDR3 end, the germline J gene is used to fill in that end. The rearrangement joins TRBV2 to TRBJ2-5, with TRBD2 matching over 9 bases. CDR3 length: 14 residues. The germline V gene has CDR1 SNHLY and CDR2 FYNNEI. The V gene end was trimmed by 7 bases and the J gene end by 5 bases; junction bases not matched to a gene: 8. The covered CDR3 bases are TGTGCCAGCACTGGCGGGGGGGCGGGGGAGACC. It encodes CASTGGGAGET. The CDR3 as a whole reads CASTGGGAGETQYF.

Regarding this clone: The DNA ends 3 residues before the CDR3 does, and the rest of the CDR3 is filled in from the germline J gene. The chain employs TRBV7-9 and TRBJ1-5; D gene uncertain. The CDR3 sequence is 13 residues long. Germline CDR1 is SEHNR and CDR2 is FQNEAQ (reference sequence). Trimming shortened V by 5 bases and J by 3 bases, and 8 bases separated the two germline ends. The CDR3 DNA, read in part, is TGTGCCAGCAGCCCGGACTTCAATCAGCCC. It encodes CASSPDFNQP. The entire CDR3 protein reads CASSPDFNQPQHF.

This clone was observed a few times. The read falls 3 residues short of the CDR3 end, and the missing part is taken from the germline J gene. This chain connects TRBV30 to TRBJ2-3; 9 nucleotides agree with TRBD2. CDR3 length: 15 residues. V gave up 1 base and J gave up 5 bases; unmatched junction bases: 7. Germline CDR1 GTSNPN, CDR2 SVGIG (reference sequence). CDR3 residues: CAWSGRGGVVDTQYF. The CDR3 bases that were read are TGTGCCTGGAGTGGGCGGGGGGGCGTCGTAGATACG. The full variable domain, with the rest looked up from reference TRBV30 and TRBJ2-3, is SQTIHQWPATLVQPVGSPLSLECTVEGTSNPNLYWYRQAAGRGLQLLFYSVGIGQISSEVPQNLSASRPQDRQFILSSKKLLLSDSGFYLCAWSGRGGVVDTQYFGPGTRLTVL.

By sample share, this clone is medium-sized. The read is 3 residues too short to cover the CDR3 end, so that end is filled in from the germline J gene. The V and J genes are TRBV28 and TRBJ1-4, with D tentatively TRBD1 (6 bases). Germline V gene data show CDR1 as MDHEN and CDR2 as SYDVKM. The CDR3 contains 15 residues. Trimming pared 5 bases from V and 10 bases from J, leaving 20 bases between. CDR3 region: CASSPAGQGIGKLFF. The part of the CDR3 DNA that was read is TGTGCCAGCAGTCCCGCCGGGCAGGGGATTGGAAAA. Variable domain in full (rest from reference TRBV28 and TRBJ1-4): DVKVTQSSRYLVKRTGEKVFLECVQDMDHENMFWYRQDPGLGLRLIYFSYDVKMKEKGDIPEGYSVSREKKERFSLILESASTNQTSMYLCASSPAGQGIGKLFFGSGTQLSVL.

In regard to this clone: The read halts 3 residues ahead of the CDR3 end, with the missing end drawn from the germline J gene. The chain is built from TRBV19 and TRBJ1-2, with 7 bases aligning to TRBD1. The V gene end was trimmed by 10 bases and the J gene end by 2 bases; junction bases not matched to a gene: 10. The CDR3 extends over 14 amino acids. Germline V gene sequence: CDR1 LNHDA, CDR2 SQIVND (reference sequence). The CDR3 here is CATTTGQLNYGYTF. Incomplete CDR3 DNA: TGTGCCACCACGACAGGGCAACTGAACTATGGC.

This clone was found many times. Read data end 3 residues before the CDR3 end; the end is taken from the germline J gene. The chain joins TRBV2 to TRBJ2-5; D is perhaps TRBD2 (6 bases). This CDR3 comprises 14 residues. Trimming removed 7 bases from V and 2 bases from J, with 14 bases in between. In germline, CDR1 is SNHLY, CDR2 FYNNEI. Partial CDR3 DNA: TGTGCCAGCATGACCAGCGGGCATCAAGAGACC. Encoded protein: CASMTSGHQET. The CDR3 in full is CASMTSGHQETQYF. The full variable domain, completed using reference TRBV2 and TRBJ2-5, is EPEVTQTPSHQVTQMGQEVILRCVPISNHLYFYWYRQILGQKVEFLVSFYNNEISEKSEIFDDQFSVERPDGSNFTLKIRSTKLEDSAMYFCASMTSGHQETQYFGPGTRLLVL.

CDR3 protein: CASSIDQLANSFHQPQHF. The sequenced CDR3 bases are TGTGCCAGTAGTATTGATCAATTGGCCAATAGCTTTCATCAGCCC. The rearrangement links TRBV19 to TRBJ1-5; D gene ambiguous. Read coverage stops 3 residues before the CDR3 terminus; the germline J gene supplies the remainder. V lost 3 bases, J lost 5 bases, and 23 bases lay in between. The V gene's germline CDR1 is LNHDA and CDR2 SQIVND (reference sequence). This CDR3 contains 18 residues.

The sample holds a few counts of this clone. The observed sequence ends 3 residues before the CDR3 terminus, with the missing tail filled in from the germline J gene. The chain is built from TRBV13 and TRBJ2-7; D remains ambiguous. CDR3 length equals 15 residues. Germline CDR1 PRHDT, CDR2 FYEKMQ (reference sequence). V was clipped by 5 bases and J by 0 bases, with 14 bases between them. The CDR3: CASSLSGLSSYEQYF. CDR3 DNA (partial): TGTGCCAGCAGCCTCTCGGGTCTTAGCTCCTACGAG.

This clone has at least ten counts. The DNA ends 3 residues before the CDR3 does, and the rest of the CDR3 is filled in from the germline J gene. The chain couples TRBV29-1 to TRBJ2-3, with TRBD2 matching 10 bases. Germline assignment: CDR1 SQVTM and CDR2 ANQGSEA. V was pared by 6 bases and J by 5 bases, with 5 bases of the junction left unmatched. The CDR3 has 13 amino acids. The sequenced CDR3 bases are TGCAGCGTCAAACTAGCGGGGCTAGATACG. It is translated as CSVKLAGLDT. The full CDR3 is CSVKLAGLDTQYF.

Of note for this clone: The missing CDR3 end, 3 residues past where the read stops, is filled in from the germline J gene. The rearrangement joins TRBV30 to TRBJ1-1; D possibly corresponds to TRBD1 (6 bases). This CDR3 comprises 11 residues. Per the germline V gene, CDR1 is GTSNPN and CDR2 is SVGIG (reference sequence). The CDR3 loop reads CAWSSDREAFF. The covered CDR3 bases are TGTGCCTGGAGCTCGGACAGAGAA. Full variable domain (missing parts from reference TRBV30 and TRBJ1-1): SQTIHQWPATLVQPVGSPLSLECTVEGTSNPNLYWYRQAAGRGLQLLFYSVGIGQISSEVPQNLSASRPQDRQFILSSKKLLLSDSGFYLCAWSSDREAFFGQGTRLTVV.

This clone was observed a handful of times. Sequencing ends 3 residues short of the CDR3 end; the germline J gene provides the rest. The chain has TRBV19 and TRBJ1-3; TRBD1 agrees at 7 bases. This CDR3 region has 15 residues. Germline CDR1 is LNHDA and CDR2 is SQIVND (reference sequence). The CDR3 sequence: CASSIQGYRGRSIYF. The sequenced part of the CDR3 DNA is TGTGCCAGTAGTATTCAAGGTTATAGGGGGCGATCC. Full variable domain (rest looked up from reference TRBV19 and TRBJ1-3): DGGITQSPKYLFRKEGQNVTLSCEQNLNHDAMYWYRQDPGQGLRLIYYSQIVNDFQKGDIAEGYSVSREKKESFPLTVTSAQKNPTAFYLCASSIQGYRGRSIYFGEGSWLTVV.

This clone has ten or more counts. Read sequence stops 3 residues before the CDR3 end, and the germline J gene provides the missing end. The chain uses TRBV11-3 and TRBJ2-3; 8 positions match TRBD2. Trimming removed 1 base from V and 4 bases from J; junction bases left unmatched: 4. The CDR3 is 15 amino acids. Per the germline V gene, CDR1 is SGHNT and CDR2 is YENEEA. The CDR3 here is CASSLVGGAADTQYF. The CDR3 DNA, read in part, is TGTGCCAGCAGCTTAGTCGGGGGGGCCGCAGATACG.

This clone was recorded a few times. The read terminates 3 residues before the CDR3 end, so the remaining end is supplied by the germline J gene. The chain uses TRBV6-1 and TRBJ2-2; 7 bases agree with TRBD2. This CDR3 comprises 15 residues. Germline V gene data show CDR1 as MNHNS and CDR2 as SASEGT. J gave up 9 bases and V 4 bases, and 11 bases lay outside the gene matches. The CDR3 spells CASSVGTTGLRELFF. Partial CDR3 DNA: TGTGCCAGCAGTGTGGGGACTACGGGACTAAGGGAG.

This clone turned up a few times. The read ends 3 residues early relative to the CDR3; the germline J gene fills the gap. This chain links TRBV6-4 with TRBJ2-3; D remains unclear. CDR1 and CDR2 (germline): MRHNA, SNTAGT. V lost 8 bases and J 4 bases, leaving 16 bases between the germline ends. The CDR3 length is 14 residues. The CDR3 loop reads CASLPSRVPDTQYF. The sequenced part of the CDR3 DNA is TGTGCCAGCCTCCCATCCAGAGTCCCAGATACG.